The entry that follows covers one T cell receptor (beta chain) sequence. Its antigen is still unknown. This record comes from a study of cytomegalovirus exposure and HLA in healthy donors. This PCR relied on a set of 60 Vbeta primers and 13 Jbeta primers. Using immunoSEQ multiplex PCR, the repertoire was profiled, and TCRdb retains in-frame clones only, with some absent. The sample lists 95,000 to 100,000 clones; roughly 80% were seen once. The CDR3 has 13 residues. Trimming at V came to 6 bases and at J to 6 bases, leaving 4 bases not matched to a gene. The germline gives CDR1 MNHNY, CDR2 SVGAGI (reference sequence). Study observations and caveats: CMV serostatus alone was available as immune exposure information. The study listed under 200 cytomegalovirus-associated TCR beta chains. One cluster of highly shared sequence variants probably arose as a sequencing artifact.

The source is a man in his sixties in good health and CMV-seropositive. The sample consisted of PBMCs. The rearrangement joins TRBV6-6 to TRBJ2-2, with TRBD2 identical over 7 bases. The DNA for the CDR3 is TGTGCCAGCAGCTCGGGGGGAGCCGGGGAGCTGTTTTTT. This translates into CASSSGGAGELFF.